This section outlines one T cell receptor beta chain sequence together with its context. Original methodology: Using reference gene primer amplification, nucleated cell counts were estimated. TCRdb's copy holds only in-frame clones and misses some; the assay was immunoSEQ multiplex PCR. The V and J calls and clone size come from that table; D and trimming were worked out from the DNA. This sample has around 35,000 clones, with 65% to 85% found just once. The sample originates from a study of blood T cell repertoires in COVID-19. Study at large: From the United States, Italy and Spain came samples of acute and convalescent COVID-19.

V was pared by 3 bases and J by 3 bases, with 7 bases of the junction left unmatched. CDR3 size: 16 residues. Germline V gene lookup returns CDR1 MGHRA and CDR2 YSYEKL. It was during active infection that Seattle patients were enrolled and then longitudinally followed. J is TRBJ2-2 and V is TRBV4-1, with 7 bases lining up with TRBD2. This clonotype was sampled from an older man with COVID-19, enrolled during active disease. Sequencing input: peripheral blood. The CDR3 loop is CASSHEGGSYTGELFF. CDR3 DNA sequence: TGCGCCAGCAGCCATGAGGGCGGGAGTTACACCGGGGAGCTGTTTTTT.